The 18 T cell receptor beta chains below come from one sample, sequenced in a study of blood T cell repertoires in COVID-19. Data came from immunoSEQ multiplex PCR; TCRdb stores just in-frame clones and leaves some out. The sample has about 200,000 clones; over 70% are singletons. Source material: peripheral blood. The receptors here all came from a woman aged 65 to 85 with acute or convalescent COVID-19.

The gene calls are TRBV28 and TRBJ2-1; 7 positions match TRBD1. V lost 5 bases, J lost 7 bases, and 8 bases stayed unmatched. The CDR3 sequence is 14 residues long. Germline assignment: CDR1 MDHEN and CDR2 SYDVKM. The CDR3 sequence is CASSPGTVGNEQFF. The CDR3 DNA reads as TGTGCCAGCAGTCCCGGGACAGTGGGGAATGAGCAGTTCTTC.

The V and J genes are TRBV18 and TRBJ1-2, with D maybe TRBD1 (5 bases). The ends were cut back, 2 bases at V and 3 bases at J, with 13 bases in the middle. Per the germline V gene, CDR1 is KGHSH and CDR2 is LQKENI. The CDR3 covers 15 residues. CDR3 in DNA: TGTGCCAGCTCACCAGGAGGGGACCGCGACTATGGCTACACCTTC. Translated, it gives CASSPGGDRDYGYTF. Full variable domain (outside the CDR3, taken from reference TRBV18 and TRBJ1-2): NAGVMQNPRHLVRRRGQEARLRCSPMKGHSHVYWYRQLPEEGLKFMVYLQKENIIDESGMPKERFSAEFPKEGPSILRIQQVVRGDSAAYFCASSPGGDRDYGYTFGSGTRLTVV.

This clone was recorded once. The chain recombines TRBV11-3 with TRBJ2-1, with a tentative D call TRBD1 (5 bases). The length of the CDR3 is 13 residues. Trimming shortened V by 3 bases and J by 10 bases, and 13 bases separated the two germline ends. From germline, CDR1 is SGHNT and CDR2 YENEEA. CDR3 amino acids: CASSLDKRGEQFF. DNA for the CDR3: TGTGCCAGCAGCTTGGACAAAAGGGGCGAGCAGTTCTTC.

The J gene is TRBJ2-2, the V gene TRBV9; D might be TRBD2 (6 bases). In germline, CDR1 is SGDLS, CDR2 YYNGEE. Between the trimmed V and J ends, which lost 6 bases and 6 bases, there was a span of 18 bases. The CDR3 loop spans 15 amino acids. The chain's CDR3 is CASKLGRESAGELFF. The CDR3 nucleotides are TGTGCCAGCAAACTAGGGCGGGAATCGGCCGGGGAGCTGTTTTTT.

The V and J genes are TRBV28 and TRBJ2-7, with TRBD1 identical over 11 bases. The CDR3 extends over 17 amino acids. The junction had 12 bases not matched to a gene; V was cut back by 2 bases and J by 6 bases. Germline V gene data show CDR1 as MDHEN and CDR2 as SYDVKM. Here the CDR3 reads CASSLGQGARIIVEQYF. DNA of the CDR3: TGTGCCAGCAGTTTAGGACAGGGGGCGAGAATCATCGTCGAGCAGTACTTC.

V gene TRBV5-4 combines with J gene TRBJ2-7, with D uncertain. Germline CDR1 reads SGHNT; CDR2 reads YYREEE (reference sequence). This CDR3 is 13 amino acids long. V lost 4 bases and J lost 7, with 15 bases in between. This chain's CDR3 is CASSTLNNGEQYF. The CDR3 nucleotides are TGTGCCAGCAGCACACTGAACAACGGGGAGCAGTACTTC.

The gene calls are TRBV14 and TRBJ2-3, with 9 bases that match TRBD1. Germline V gene data show CDR1 as SGHDN and CDR2 as FVKESK. CDR3 length: 18 amino acids. J was trimmed by 2 bases and V by 4 bases; bases with no gene match: 13. The CDR3 spells CASSPLAGDRDHTDTQYF. DNA for the CDR3: TGTGCCAGCAGCCCCCTCGCGGGGGACAGGGACCACACAGATACGCAGTATTTT. The full variable domain, completed using reference TRBV14 and TRBJ2-3, is EAGVTQFPSHSVIEKGQTVTLRCDPISGHDNLYWYRRVMGKEIKFLLHFVKESKQDESGMPNNRFLAERTGGTYSTLKVQPAELEDSGVYFCASSPLAGDRDHTDTQYFGPGTRLTVL.

The chain combines TRBV18 with TRBJ1-2, with D possibly being TRBD1 (5 bases). The germline V gene has CDR1 KGHSH and CDR2 LQKENI. This CDR3 has 13 amino acids. V gave up 0 bases and J gave up 4 bases, with 6 bases separating them. The CDR3 DNA reads TGTGCCAGCTCACCACCGGGGGGCTATGGCTACACCTTC. Amino acid sequence: CASSPPGGYGYTF.

The CDR3 spells CATSLGQGRYEQYF. The DNA for the CDR3 is TGTGCCACCTCCCTGGGACAGGGGAGATACGAGCAGTACTTC. This chain links TRBV15 with TRBJ2-7; 10 bases map to TRBD1. After removal of 8 bases from V and 4 bases from J, the junction contained 8 bases not matched to a gene. Germline V gives CDR1 LNHNV, CDR2 YYDKDF (reference sequence). The CDR3 is 14 residues long.

The CDR3 reads CASSLESDSYSYEQYF. Written as DNA, the CDR3 is TGTGCCAGCAGCTTGGAATCGGACAGCTACTCCTACGAGCAGTACTTC. The rearrangement joins TRBV11-2 to TRBJ2-7; a possible D gene is TRBD1 (6 bases). The CDR3 totals 16 residues. V was shortened by 3 bases and J by 0 bases, with 15 bases between the two germline ends. Germline V gene lookup returns CDR1 SGHAT and CDR2 FQNNGV.

This sequence joins TRBV28 and TRBJ2-3; a possible D gene is TRBD2 (6 bases). This CDR3 is 15 amino acids long. Trimming shortened V by 3 bases and J by 4 bases, and 14 bases separated the two germline ends. Germline-derived CDR1 and CDR2 are MDHEN and SYDVKM. In DNA form, the CDR3 reads TGTGCCAGCAGTTTGGCGGGAACGGGGTCAGATACGCAGTATTTT. Translated: CASSLAGTGSDTQYF.

This sequence joins TRBV7-8 and TRBJ2-1; 13 bases are shared with TRBD2. The length of the CDR3 is 17 residues. V shed 6 bases, J shed 9 bases, and the junction held 14 bases outside the gene matches. Germline V gives CDR1 SGHVS, CDR2 FQNEAQ. The CDR3 loop is CASRTGLAGNLGSEQFF. DNA of the CDR3: TGTGCCAGCAGGACGGGACTAGCGGGAAACTTGGGGAGTGAGCAGTTCTTC.

This clone was recorded once. This chain connects TRBV28 to TRBJ1-5; no clear D. The germline V and J ends were trimmed by 2 bases and 12 bases, with 14 bases remaining between them. CDR1 is MDHEN, CDR2 SYDVKM, per germline. This CDR3 is built from 13 residues. The CDR3 is CASSLPNPQVQHF. The CDR3 nucleotides are TGTGCCAGCAGTTTACCCAACCCTCAGGTCCAGCATTTT.

This chain connects TRBV19 to TRBJ2-2, with 8 bases that match TRBD2. CDR1 is LNHDA, CDR2 SQIVND, per germline (reference sequence). V shed 8 bases and J 1 base; nucleotides not matched to a gene: 3. The CDR3 loop spans 14 amino acids. CDR3 residues: CASSLAGNTGELFF. CDR3 nucleotide sequence: TGTGCCAGTTCCCTAGCGGGGAACACCGGGGAGCTGTTTTTT.

The genes are TRBV7-8 and TRBJ2-7; 7 bases align to TRBD1. Germline lookup yields CDR1 SGHVS and CDR2 FQNEAQ. The ends lost 6 bases at V and 0 bases at J; junction bases unmatched: 17. There are 18 residues in the CDR3. CDR3 nucleotides: TGTGCCAGCAGTCAATTTCCCCCCTCCGGGACAGCCTCCTACGAGCAGTACTTC. Its translation: CASSQFPPSGTASYEQYF.

The chain has TRBV2 and TRBJ1-1; TRBD1 matches at 10 bases. Germline V lookup: CDR1 SNHLY, CDR2 FYNNEI. CDR3 length: 14 amino acids. V gave up 4 bases and J gave up 4 bases; unmatched junction bases: 3. In DNA, the CDR3 is TGTGCCAGCAGTGGGACAGGGGGGAGCACTGAAGCTTTCTTT. Protein product: CASSGTGGSTEAFF. Full variable domain (missing parts from reference TRBV2 and TRBJ1-1): EPEVTQTPSHQVTQMGQEVILRCVPISNHLYFYWYRQILGQKVEFLVSFYNNEISEKSEIFDDQFSVERPDGSNFTLKIRSTKLEDSAMYFCASSGTGGSTEAFFGQGTRLTVV.

V and J are TRBV7-2 and TRBJ2-1; a weak D match, TRBD2 (5 bases). Trimming pared 0 bases from V and 6 bases from J, leaving 6 bases between. Germline V CDR1 and CDR2: SGHTA, FQGNSA. This CDR3 contains 13 residues. This chain's CDR3 is CASSLAGLNEQFF. The CDR3, as DNA: TGTGCCAGCAGCTTAGCTGGACTCAATGAGCAGTTCTTC. The complete variable domain, with remaining parts taken from reference TRBV7-2 and TRBJ2-1, reads GAGVSQSPSNKVTEKGKDVELRCDPISGHTALYWYRQSLGQGLEFLIYFQGNSAPDKSGLPSDRFSAERTGGSVSTLTIQRTQQEDSAVYLCASSLAGLNEQFFGPGTRLTVL.

This clone was counted only a few times. The J gene is TRBJ1-6, the V gene TRBV27; D remains ambiguous. The CDR3 contains 16 residues. V was pared by 5 bases and J by 5 bases, with 16 bases between. The V gene's germline CDR1 is MNHEY and CDR2 SMNVEV (reference sequence). The DNA for the CDR3 is TGTGCCAGCAGTCCATGGACTAAGGGCGATAATTCACCCCTCCACTTT. Its protein product is CASSPWTKGDNSPLHF.